Below, 22 T cell receptor beta chains from the same sample are listed, as sequenced in a study of immune heterogeneity within non-small cell lung tumors. Multiplex PCR amplified TCR beta CDR3 with 32 V and 13 J primers. TCRdb recomputed calls from the multiplex PCR reads with MiXCR, one row per CDR3 protein. This table has about 3,000 distinct CDR3 sequences, under 15% appearing once. The template consisted of bulk tumor genomic DNA, with 600 ng used per sample. Several biopsies per primary tumor, spaced far apart, were taken during surgery. Patients with untreated, newly diagnosed non-small cell lung cancer underwent curative surgery. The sample consisted of lung tumor tissue. These receptors came from a female donor with non-small cell lung cancer.

Ten or more counts support this clonotype. The genes are TRBV4-1 and TRBJ1-5, with D unresolved. This CDR3 is 13 amino acids long. The ends were cut back, 3 bases at V and 12 bases at J, with 15 bases in the middle. CDR1 and CDR2 (germline): MGHRA, YSYEKL. DNA for the CDR3: TGCGCCAGCAGCCAGGCCGTAGATCAGATCCAGCATTTT. Translated, it gives CASSQAVDQIQHF.

This clonotype is labeled medium-sized (0.01 to 0.1%). The chain joins TRBV27 to TRBJ2-1; TRBD2 agrees at 8 bases. CDR1 is MNHEY and CDR2 is SMNVEV in the germline V gene (reference sequence). Trimming removed 0 bases from V and 2 bases from J; junction bases left unmatched: 3. CDR3 length: 16 amino acids. The CDR3 sequence: CASSLSTAGAYNEQFF. CDR3 in DNA: TGTGCCAGCAGTTTATCCACAGCGGGAGCCTACAATGAGCAGTTCTTC.

Regarding this clonotype: This could be a read error, since a much larger clone is one nucleotide away. The V and J genes are TRBV5-1 and TRBJ1-1; D is unclear. The germline V gene has CDR1 SGHRS and CDR2 YFSETQ. The CDR3 has 13 amino acids. CDR3 amino acids: CARSLARGTEAFF. The CDR3 DNA follows: TGCGCCAGAAGCTTGGCCCGGGGAACTGAAGCTTTCTTT.

In its sample, this clonotype ranks as medium-sized. The gene calls are TRBV5-1 and TRBJ1-2, with 11 nucleotides matching TRBD1. The CDR3 has 17 residues. The ends lost 3 bases at V and 0 bases at J; junction bases unmatched: 7. From germline, CDR1 is SGHRS and CDR2 YFSETQ. The CDR3 sequence: CASSSSGTGGPNYGYTF. Written as DNA, the CDR3 is TGCGCCAGCAGCTCCTCCGGGACAGGGGGTCCTAACTATGGCTACACCTTC.

In its sample, this clonotype is medium-sized. The V call is TRBV7-9, the J call TRBJ1-1; D call uncertain. Germline CDR1 is SEHNR and CDR2 is FQNEAQ (reference sequence). Deletions cut 1 base from V and 5 bases from J, with 11 bases between. This CDR3 has 14 residues. CDR3 DNA: TGTGCCAGCAGCTTAGTTAGTGGGGTAACTGAAGCTTTCTTT. The encoded protein is CASSLVSGVTEAFF.

This clonotype was picked up one time. This rearrangement joins TRBV5-6 to TRBJ1-3; 9 bases agree with TRBD1. Per the germline V gene, CDR1 is SGHDT and CDR2 is YYEEEE. The CDR3 is 15 amino acids. V was clipped by 8 bases and J by 0 bases; unmatched bases: 6. CDR3 DNA sequence: TGTGCCAGTCACACAGGGGGCAGCTCTGGAAACACCATATATTTT. The encoded protein is CASHTGGSSGNTIYF.

This clonotype is labeled as medium-sized. This rearrangement joins TRBV28 to TRBJ1-2, with D tentatively TRBD1 (6 bases). The CDR3 runs to 13 residues. V lost 6 bases, J lost 4 bases, and 12 bases lay in between. Germline CDR1 MDHEN, CDR2 SYDVKM. CDR3 protein: CASRDSSLYGYTF. The CDR3 bases are TGTGCCAGCAGGGACAGTTCTCTCTATGGCTACACCTTC.

This clonotype was counted ten times or more. CDR3 in DNA: TGCAGCGTTGCCGGGACAGGGATCGATACGCAGTATTTT. It translates to CSVAGTGIDTQYF. V is TRBV29-1 and J is TRBJ2-3, with TRBD1 identical over 9 bases. CDR1 and CDR2 (germline): SQVTM, ANQGSEA. Trimming took 4 bases from V and 6 from J; bases not matched to a gene: 5. CDR3 length: 13 residues.

Relative to its sample, this clonotype is medium-sized. The chain carries TRBV19 and TRBJ1-1; D possibly corresponds to TRBD1 (6 bases). This CDR3 is 13 amino acids long. The V end was cut by 3 bases, the J end by 7 bases, with 12 bases between. Germline V gene data show CDR1 as LNHDA and CDR2 as SQIVND (reference sequence). DNA of the CDR3: TGTGCCAGTAGTATGGTGGGGACACTTGAAGCTTTCTTT. Amino acid sequence: CASSMVGTLEAFF.

Within the sample, this clonotype is medium-sized. This chain links TRBV6-1 with TRBJ1-5; D unclear. The CDR3 has 12 residues. Germline V lookup: CDR1 MNHNS, CDR2 SASEGT. V lost 7 bases, J lost 0 bases, and 4 bases lay in between. CDR3 DNA: TGTGCCAGCACGTATAGCAATCAGCCCCAGCATTTT. This encodes CASTYSNQPQHF.

This clonotype was counted only a few times. One end of the junction is discordant with germline, which a read error may explain. This chain links TRBV7-6 with TRBJ2-1; 12 nucleotides agree with TRBD2. CDR3 size: 15 residues. The germline V gene encodes CDR1 SGHVS and CDR2 FNYEAQ. DNA for the CDR3: TGTGCCAGCAGCCTAGCGGGGGGGGGGAAGAATGAGCAGTTCTTC. Translation: CASSLAGGGKNEQFF.

In this sample, this clonotype turned up many times. This chain connects TRBV5-1 to TRBJ2-3; 8 nucleotides match TRBD1. Per the germline V gene, CDR1 is SGHRS and CDR2 is YFSETQ. J was trimmed by 1 base and V by 2 bases; bases with no gene match: 12. CDR3 length: 18 amino acids. CDR3 sequence: CASSFDARGQGGTDTQYF. CDR3 in DNA: TGCGCCAGCAGCTTTGACGCCAGGGGGCAAGGGGGCACAGATACGCAGTATTTT.

In regard to this clonotype: A much larger clone lies one base from this, so it may be a read error. The gene calls are TRBV6-2 or TRBV6-3 and TRBJ1-2, with D unclear. Trimming took 7 bases from V and 7 from J, leaving 16 bases between them. CDR1 and CDR2 (germline): MNHEY, SVGEGT. The CDR3 extends over 13 amino acids. This CDR3 reads CASTSASSFGYTF. DNA of the CDR3: TGTGCCAGCACCTCCGCTTCAAGTTTTGGCTACACCTTC.

Sample share makes this clonotype medium-sized. In DNA form, the CDR3 reads TGTGCCAGCAGTTTTGGAAACATTCAGTACTTC. Its translation: CASSFGNIQYF. The V and J genes are TRBV12-3 or TRBV12-4 and TRBJ2-4, with unresolved D. The CDR3 runs 11 residues. Trimming removed 3 bases at V and 6 bases at J, with 3 bases between.

This clonotype ranks as medium-sized (0.01 to 0.1%). CDR3 region: CASSSGPATEAFF. The CDR3 coding sequence is TGTGCCAGCAGTTCGGGTCCTGCGACTGAAGCTTTCTTT. The V gene is TRBV6-1, the J gene TRBJ1-1; D not certain. The V gene lost 5 bases and the J gene lost 5 bases, with 12 bases spanning the gap. Germline-derived CDR1 and CDR2 are MNHNS and SASEGT. The CDR3 is made up of 13 amino acids.

There are a few counts of this clonotype. This may arise from a read error, as a much more abundant clone is one base away. This is likely a read error, given that the CDR3 carries no conserved phenylalanine or tryptophan at its end. The CDR3 nucleotides read TGTGCCAGCAGCCCGCCCCTAAACACTGAAGCTTTCCTT. It yields the protein CASSPPLNTEAFL. This rearrangement joins TRBV4-2 to TRBJ1-1; D remains ambiguous. The CDR3 is 13 amino acids. Trimming took off 4 bases at V and 2 bases at J, with 8 bases between the two ends. Germline CDR1 LGHNA, CDR2 YNFKEQ.

Sample share makes this clonotype medium-sized. The gene calls are TRBV28 and TRBJ1-3, with D possibly TRBD1 on 6 matching bases. This CDR3 region has 14 residues. Germline V gene lookup returns CDR1 MDHEN and CDR2 SYDVKM. V was pared by 6 bases and J by 0 bases, with 9 bases between. The CDR3 DNA sequence: TGTGCCAGCAGCCAGGGGATCTCTGGAAACACCATATATTTT. Amino acid sequence: CASSQGISGNTIYF.

By share of the sample, this clonotype is medium-sized. The chain's CDR3 is CSAIKSGRGGEQFF. The CDR3 DNA reads TGCAGTGCTATTAAAAGCGGGAGAGGTGGTGAGCAGTTCTTC. The J gene is TRBJ2-1, the V gene TRBV20-1; 8 bases line up with TRBD2. The germline V gene encodes CDR1 DFQATT and CDR2 SNEGSKA (reference sequence). This CDR3 region has 14 residues. Trimming took 4 bases from V and 9 from J; bases not matched to a gene: 11.

This clonotype is medium-sized by share. The chain employs TRBV2 and TRBJ2-7; 11 bases map to TRBD2. The CDR3 runs 17 residues. Per the germline V gene, CDR1 is SNHLY and CDR2 is FYNNEI. V gave up 6 bases and J gave up 0 bases; unmatched junction bases: 10. The CDR3 sequence is CASRLGTSGTNSYEQYF. In DNA form, the CDR3 reads TGTGCCAGCAGGCTGGGGACTAGCGGAACGAACTCCTACGAGCAGTACTTC.

This sequence joins TRBV4-1 and TRBJ2-1; unclear D gene. The CDR3 runs to 14 residues. CDR1 is MGHRA, CDR2 YSYEKL, per germline. Deletions cut 1 base from V and 6 bases from J, with 10 bases between. The CDR3 loop is CASSQVGLGNEQFF. The CDR3 nucleotides are TGCGCCAGCAGCCAAGTCGGCCTGGGCAATGAGCAGTTCTTC.

As for this clonotype: Since no conserved phenylalanine or tryptophan closes the CDR3, a read error is the likely cause. It is unclear where the CDR3 begins or ends on the DNA, so no DNA is shown, and the CDR3 is as TCRdb lists it. This chain links TRBV29-1 with TRBJ2-1; the DNA was not compared with TRBD2, the D call given in the table. The CDR3 is 15 amino acids in total, end residues counted. The germline V gene has CDR1 SQVTM and CDR2 ANQGSEA. CDR3 sequence reads: CSVEEATSGYGEQFL.

In this sample, this clonotype is medium-sized. The chain is built from TRBV2 and TRBJ2-7; the D gene could be TRBD1 or TRBD2 (5 bases each). This CDR3 has 17 residues. Deletions cut 6 bases from V and 0 bases from J, with 21 bases between. Germline V gives CDR1 SNHLY, CDR2 FYNNEI. CDR3 nucleotide sequence: TGTGCCAGCAGCTACACCCCCCGGGACCTTAACTCCTACGAGCAGTACTTC. Its translation is CASSYTPRDLNSYEQYF. Full variable domain (missing parts from reference TRBV2 and TRBJ2-7): EPEVTQTPSHQVTQMGQEVILRCVPISNHLYFYWYRQILGQKVEFLVSFYNNEISEKSEIFDDQFSVERPDGSNFTLKIRSTKLEDSAMYFCASSYTPRDLNSYEQYFGPGTRLTVT.